The entry that follows covers one T cell receptor (beta chain) sequence. In the original analysis: Researchers report that nucleated cell counts were estimated from reference gene primer amplification. The method was immunoSEQ multiplex PCR; TCRdb's version includes in-frame clones alone and lacks a portion of them. V, J and clone size derive from that table, while D and trimming were established from the DNA sequence. The top ten clones hold approximately 8% of a sample with 180,000 or so clones, 65% to 90% of them seen once. This specimen comes from a study of blood T cell repertoires in COVID-19. Whole-study context: Sites across the United States, Italy and Spain contributed samples from acute and convalescent COVID-19. The analysed material was cDNA or gDNA that came from T cells, B-cell-depleted T cells, or PBMCs.

V shed 7 bases and J shed 7 bases, with 11 bases lying between them. Germline lookup yields CDR1 LGHDT and CDR2 YNNKEL (reference sequence). The CDR3 is 12 amino acids. This chain connects TRBV3-1 (or the pseudogene TRBV3-2) to TRBJ1-3; TRBD1 is a possible D gene (6 bases). The source is a man in his 60s with acute or convalescent COVID-19. Sequences were obtained from peripheral blood. CDR3 protein: CASNRQGNTIYF. The CDR3 region has the DNA TGTGCCAGCAACCGTCAGGGGAACACCATATATTTT.